This TCR beta chain was sequenced during a study of cytomegalovirus exposure and HLA in healthy donors. Points from the study as a whole: Analysis was carried out at a later point, and it linked a missense DCLRE1C variant to TCR beta V- and J-gene trimming.

On this clone itself: Its antigen is undetermined.

V shed 2 bases, J shed 3 bases, and the junction held 4 bases outside the gene matches. Germline V CDR1 and CDR2: MGHRA, YSYEKL. This CDR3 is 14 amino acids long. Amplification used 60 Vbeta primers and 13 Jbeta primers. Measured with immunoSEQ multiplex PCR; TCRdb has only the in-frame clones, and not every one. The data hold about 240,000 clones, with around 81% observed a single time. The clonotype was recovered from a woman in her sixties or seventies in good health and CMV-seropositive. What was sequenced was PBMCs. V gene TRBV4-1 combines with J gene TRBJ2-7, with 7 bases aligning to TRBD2. The CDR3 DNA is TGCGCCAGCAGCCAACCGACTAGCAGCTACGAGCAGTACTTC. Protein sequence: CASSQPTSSYEQYF.